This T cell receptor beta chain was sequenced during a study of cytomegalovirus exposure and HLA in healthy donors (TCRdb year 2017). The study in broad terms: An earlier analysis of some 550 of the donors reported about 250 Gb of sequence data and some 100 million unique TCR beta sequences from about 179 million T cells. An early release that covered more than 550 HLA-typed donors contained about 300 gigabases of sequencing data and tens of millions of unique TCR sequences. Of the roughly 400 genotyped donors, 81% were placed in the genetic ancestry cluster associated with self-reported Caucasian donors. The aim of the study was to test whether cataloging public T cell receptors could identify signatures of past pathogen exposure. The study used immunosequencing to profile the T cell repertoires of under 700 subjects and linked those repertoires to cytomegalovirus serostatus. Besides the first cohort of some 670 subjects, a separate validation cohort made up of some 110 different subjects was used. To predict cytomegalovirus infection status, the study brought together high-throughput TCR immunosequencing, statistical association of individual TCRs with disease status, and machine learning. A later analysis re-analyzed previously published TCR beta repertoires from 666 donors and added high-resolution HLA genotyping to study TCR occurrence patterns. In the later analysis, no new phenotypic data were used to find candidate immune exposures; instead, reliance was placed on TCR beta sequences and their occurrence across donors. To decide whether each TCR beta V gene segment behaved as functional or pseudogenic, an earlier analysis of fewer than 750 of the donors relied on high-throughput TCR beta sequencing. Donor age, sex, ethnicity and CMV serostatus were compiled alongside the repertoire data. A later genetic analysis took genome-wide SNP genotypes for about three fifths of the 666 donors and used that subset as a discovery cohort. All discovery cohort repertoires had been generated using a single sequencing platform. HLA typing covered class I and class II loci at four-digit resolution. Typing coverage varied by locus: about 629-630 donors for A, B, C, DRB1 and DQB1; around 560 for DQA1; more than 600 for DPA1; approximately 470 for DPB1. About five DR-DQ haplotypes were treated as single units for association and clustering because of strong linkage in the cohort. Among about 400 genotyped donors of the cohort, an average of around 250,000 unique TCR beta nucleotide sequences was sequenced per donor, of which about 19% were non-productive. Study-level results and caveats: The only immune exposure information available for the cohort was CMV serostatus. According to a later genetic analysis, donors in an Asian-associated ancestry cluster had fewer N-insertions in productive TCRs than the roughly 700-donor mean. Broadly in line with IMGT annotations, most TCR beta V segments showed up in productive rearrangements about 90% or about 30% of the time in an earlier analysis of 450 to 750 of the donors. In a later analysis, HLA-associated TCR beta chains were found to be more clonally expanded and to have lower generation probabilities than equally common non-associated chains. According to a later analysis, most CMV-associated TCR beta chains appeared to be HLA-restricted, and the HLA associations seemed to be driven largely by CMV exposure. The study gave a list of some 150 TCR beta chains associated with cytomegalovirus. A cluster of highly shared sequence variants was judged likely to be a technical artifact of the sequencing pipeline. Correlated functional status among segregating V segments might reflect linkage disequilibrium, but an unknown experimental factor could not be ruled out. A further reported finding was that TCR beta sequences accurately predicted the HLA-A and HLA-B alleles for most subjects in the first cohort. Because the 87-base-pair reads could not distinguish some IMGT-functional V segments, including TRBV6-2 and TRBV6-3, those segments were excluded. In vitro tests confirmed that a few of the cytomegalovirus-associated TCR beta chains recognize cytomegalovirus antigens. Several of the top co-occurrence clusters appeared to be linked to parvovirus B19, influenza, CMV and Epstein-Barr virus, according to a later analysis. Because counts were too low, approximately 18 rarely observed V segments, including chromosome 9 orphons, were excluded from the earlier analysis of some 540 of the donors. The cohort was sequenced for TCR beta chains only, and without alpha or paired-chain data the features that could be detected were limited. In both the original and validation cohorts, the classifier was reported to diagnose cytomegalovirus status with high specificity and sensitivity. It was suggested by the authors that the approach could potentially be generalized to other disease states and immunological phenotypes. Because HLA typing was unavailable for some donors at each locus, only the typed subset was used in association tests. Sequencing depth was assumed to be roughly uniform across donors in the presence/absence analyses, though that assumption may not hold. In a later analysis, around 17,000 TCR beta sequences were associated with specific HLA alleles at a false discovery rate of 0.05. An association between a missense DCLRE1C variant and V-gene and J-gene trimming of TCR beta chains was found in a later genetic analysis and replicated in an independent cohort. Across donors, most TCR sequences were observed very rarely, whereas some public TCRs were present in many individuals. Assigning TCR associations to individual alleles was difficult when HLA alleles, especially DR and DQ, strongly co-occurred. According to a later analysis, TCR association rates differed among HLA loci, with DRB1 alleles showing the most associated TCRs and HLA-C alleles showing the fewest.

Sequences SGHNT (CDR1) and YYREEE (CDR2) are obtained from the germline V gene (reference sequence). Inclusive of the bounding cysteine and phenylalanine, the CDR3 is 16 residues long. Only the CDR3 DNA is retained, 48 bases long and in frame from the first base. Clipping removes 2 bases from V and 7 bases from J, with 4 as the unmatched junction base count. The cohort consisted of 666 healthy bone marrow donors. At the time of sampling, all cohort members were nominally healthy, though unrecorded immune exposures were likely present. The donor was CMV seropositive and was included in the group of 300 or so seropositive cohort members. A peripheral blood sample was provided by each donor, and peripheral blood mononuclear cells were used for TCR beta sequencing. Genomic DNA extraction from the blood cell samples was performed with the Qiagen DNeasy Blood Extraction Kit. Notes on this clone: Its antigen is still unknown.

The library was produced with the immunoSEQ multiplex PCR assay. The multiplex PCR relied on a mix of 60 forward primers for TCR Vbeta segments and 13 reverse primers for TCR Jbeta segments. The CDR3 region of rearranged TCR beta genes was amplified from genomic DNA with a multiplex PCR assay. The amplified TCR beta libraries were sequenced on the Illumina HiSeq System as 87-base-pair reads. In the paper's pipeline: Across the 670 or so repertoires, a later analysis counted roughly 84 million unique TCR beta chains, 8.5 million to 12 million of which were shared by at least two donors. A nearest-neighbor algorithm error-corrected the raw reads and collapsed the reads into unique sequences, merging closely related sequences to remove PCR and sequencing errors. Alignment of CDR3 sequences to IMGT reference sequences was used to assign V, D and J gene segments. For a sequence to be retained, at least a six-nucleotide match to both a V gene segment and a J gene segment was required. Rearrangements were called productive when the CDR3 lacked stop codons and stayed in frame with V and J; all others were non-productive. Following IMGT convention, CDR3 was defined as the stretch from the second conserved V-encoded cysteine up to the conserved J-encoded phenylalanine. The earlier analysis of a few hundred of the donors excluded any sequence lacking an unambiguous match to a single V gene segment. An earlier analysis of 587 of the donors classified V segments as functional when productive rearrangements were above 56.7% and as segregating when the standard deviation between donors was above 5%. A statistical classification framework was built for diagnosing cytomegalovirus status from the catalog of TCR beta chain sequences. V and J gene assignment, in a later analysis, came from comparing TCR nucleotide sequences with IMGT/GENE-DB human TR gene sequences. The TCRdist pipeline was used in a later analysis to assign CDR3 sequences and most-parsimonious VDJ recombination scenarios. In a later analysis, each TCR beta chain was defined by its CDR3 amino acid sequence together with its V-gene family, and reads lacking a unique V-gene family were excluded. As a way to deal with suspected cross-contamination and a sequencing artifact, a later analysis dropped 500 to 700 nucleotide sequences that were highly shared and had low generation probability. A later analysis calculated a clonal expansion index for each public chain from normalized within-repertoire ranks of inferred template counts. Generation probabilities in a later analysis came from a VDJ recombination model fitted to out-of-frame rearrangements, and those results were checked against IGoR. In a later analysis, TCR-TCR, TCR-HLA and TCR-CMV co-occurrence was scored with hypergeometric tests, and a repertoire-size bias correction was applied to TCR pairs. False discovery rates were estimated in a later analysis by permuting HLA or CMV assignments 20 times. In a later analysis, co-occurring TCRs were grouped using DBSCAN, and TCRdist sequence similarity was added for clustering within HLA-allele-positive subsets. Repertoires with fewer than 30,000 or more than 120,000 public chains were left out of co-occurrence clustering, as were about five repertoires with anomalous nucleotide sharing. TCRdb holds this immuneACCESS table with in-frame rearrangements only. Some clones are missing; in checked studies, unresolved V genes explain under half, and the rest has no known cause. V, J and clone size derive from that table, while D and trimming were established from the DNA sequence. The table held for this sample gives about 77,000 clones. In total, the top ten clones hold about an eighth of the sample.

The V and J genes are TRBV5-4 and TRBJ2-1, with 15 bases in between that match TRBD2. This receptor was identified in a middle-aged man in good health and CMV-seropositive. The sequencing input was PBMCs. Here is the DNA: TGTGCCAGCAGCTTCCGGACTAGCGGGGGGGTGAATGAGCAGTTCTTC. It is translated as CASSFRTSGGVNEQFF.